The 10 T cell receptor beta chains presented below share a single source sample, sequenced in a study of T cells after yellow fever vaccination. TCRdb re-derived calls from the 5' RACE reads in MiXCR, one entry per CDR3 protein. Here the sample spans hundreds of thousands of distinct CDR3 sequences, roughly 12% being singletons. This specimen was PBMCs, taken on the day of the first yellow fever vaccination. The receptors were sampled from a man aged 18-30 years who received the YFV17D yellow fever vaccine.

This clonotype was seen a few times. The chain links TRBV20-1 to TRBJ2-3, with TRBD1 as a possible D gene (5 bases). Germline V gene data show CDR1 as DFQATT and CDR2 as SNEGSKA (reference sequence). This CDR3 is 15 amino acids long. With 0 bases removed from V and 1 base from J, the gap between germline ends came to 11 bases. The CDR3, as DNA: TGCAGTGCTAGAGATCCAGGCAGGGGCACAGATACGCAGTATTTT. It translates to CSARDPGRGTDTQYF.

The genes are TRBV7-9 and TRBJ2-4; TRBD1 matches at 7 bases. The CDR3 has 15 amino acids. With V trimmed by 5 bases and J by 0 bases, 4 bases remained unmatched. CDR1 and CDR2 (germline): SEHNR, FQNEAQ (reference sequence). In DNA, the CDR3 is TGTGCCAGCAGCCAAACAGGGGTAGCCAAAAACATTCAGTACTTC. Its protein is CASSQTGVAKNIQYF.

This chain joins TRBV3-1 and TRBJ1-2, with TRBD1 matching 10 bases. The CDR3 spans 15 residues. Germline CDR1 reads LGHDT; CDR2 reads YNNKEL (reference sequence). J gave up 8 bases and V 1 base, and 7 bases lay outside the gene matches. This CDR3 reads CASSQVGTGEGGYTF. In nucleotides, the CDR3 is TGTGCCAGCAGCCAAGTCGGGACAGGGGAAGGAGGCTACACCTTC.

This clonotype was observed a handful of times. V usage is TRBV9 and J usage is TRBJ1-3; perhaps TRBD1 as D (5 bases). This CDR3 has 18 residues. V was clipped by 0 bases and J by 4 bases, with 20 bases between them. Germline CDR1 reads SGDLS; CDR2 reads YYNGEE. The CDR3 here is CASSVGIGGDWGGNTIYF. The CDR3 bases are TGTGCCAGCAGCGTAGGAATTGGAGGGGACTGGGGCGGAAACACCATATATTTT.

This clonotype has just a few counts. V usage is TRBV7-2 and J usage is TRBJ2-3, with D hard to call. This CDR3 has 14 amino acids. Trimming left V 7 bases short and J 1 base short, with 12 bases between. The germline gives CDR1 SGHTA, CDR2 FQGNSA. The chain's CDR3 is CASTLFEGTDTQYF. The CDR3 DNA follows: TGTGCCAGCACCCTTTTTGAGGGCACAGATACGCAGTATTTT.

This sequence joins TRBV2 and TRBJ1-2; D remains unclear. The V gene's germline CDR1 is SNHLY and CDR2 FYNNEI. The CDR3 sequence is 12 residues long. Trimming left V 1 base short and J 8 bases short, with 8 bases between. The CDR3 region is CASSEVVGGYTF. The CDR3 bases are TGTGCCAGCAGTGAAGTCGTCGGCGGCTACACCTTC.

This clonotype was seen more than once but under ten times. The rearrangement links TRBV3-1 to TRBJ2-7; D is uncertain. CDR3 length: 14 amino acids. The germline V gene encodes CDR1 LGHDT and CDR2 YNNKEL (reference sequence). V lost 4 bases to trimming and J lost 2 bases, with 12 bases between them. In DNA, the CDR3 is TGTGCCAGCAGCCCGTCGGTTGGCCCCTACGAGCAGTACGTC. It specifies CASSPSVGPYEQYV.

With regard to this clonotype: A much more abundant neighbour one base away suggests this may be a read error. The genes are TRBV28 and TRBJ1-4; 12 bases align to TRBD1. The CDR3 spans 17 residues. V lost 11 bases to trimming and J lost 8 bases; unmatched junction nucleotides: 18. CDR1 MDHEN and CDR2 SYDVKM come from the germline V gene. The CDR3 region is CACNTGTGGAGGEKLFF. The CDR3 nucleotides are TGTGCCTGCAACACCGGGACAGGGGGCGCGGGAGGAGAAAAACTGTTTTTT.

This clonotype occurred a few times. The genes are TRBV7-2 and TRBJ1-5; tentatively, D is TRBD1 (5 bases). This CDR3 is built from 16 residues. Germline V lookup: CDR1 SGHTA, CDR2 FQGNSA. V dropped 3 bases and J dropped 0 bases, with 12 bases sitting between them. Written as DNA, the CDR3 is TGTGCCAGCAGCTTCACAGGATTAGATAGCAATCAGCCCCAGCATTTT. Its translation: CASSFTGLDSNQPQHF.

This clonotype was recorded many times. The chain combines TRBV15 with TRBJ2-1; D is unclear. The CDR3 contains 15 residues. CDR1 is LNHNV and CDR2 is YYDKDF in the germline V gene (reference sequence). Trimming removed 3 bases from V and 2 bases from J, with 11 bases in between. CDR3 DNA sequence: TGTGCCACCAGCAGCTTTCTGGAACCCTACAATGAGCAGTTCTTC. As protein: CATSSFLEPYNEQFF.